This T cell receptor beta chain was observed in a study of shared clonotypes between healthy human individuals. Assay used: immunoSEQ multiplex PCR; TCRdb lists only in-frame clones, some missing. This sample has 470,000 or so clones, with 78% found just once. The CDR3 is 15 residues long. V lost 5 bases to trimming and J lost 6 bases, with 17 bases between them. Germline lookup yields CDR1 MDHEN and CDR2 SYDVKM. Sequenced sample: PBMCs. This chain connects TRBV28 to TRBJ2-1; tentatively, D is TRBD1 or TRBD2 (7 bases each). The receptor's source is a woman between 35 and 50 years old in good health. Some clones in this sample may be carry-over from other donors' samples. The CDR3 coding sequence is TGTGCCAGCAGTCCCCATCAGGGGGAGGGCAATGAGCAGTTCTTC. Translation: CASSPHQGEGNEQFF.